The text below deals with one TCR beta chain. In the study's own analysis: Estimation of nucleated cell counts was performed using reference gene primer amplification. Produced via immunoSEQ multiplex PCR; TCRdb's table is partial and in-frame only. From that table come the V and J calls and clone size; the DNA was used to work out D and trimming. The sample has a few hundred thousand clones; approximately 90% are singletons. These data belong to a study of blood T cell repertoires in COVID-19. Overall study context: There were acute and convalescent COVID-19 samples, and they came from the United States, Italy and Spain. PBMCs, B-cell-depleted T cells, or T cells provided the cDNA or gDNA that made up the material.

One Seattle source followed patients from active infection through their disease course. The V end was cut by 4 bases, the J end by 5 bases, with 22 bases between. The CDR3 runs 16 residues. CDR1 and CDR2 (germline): SGDLS, YYNGEE. J is TRBJ2-7 and V is TRBV9; D is perhaps TRBD2 (6 bases). The sequence derives from a woman aged 45-65 years with COVID-19, enrolled during active disease. Material for sequencing was peripheral blood. CDR3 DNA: TGTGCCAGCAGCCTGGAAGGGGATGGAGGGAGGCACGAGCAGTACTTC. The encoded protein is CASSLEGDGGRHEQYF.